The 28 T cell receptor beta chains reported below all come from one sample, sequenced in a study of blood T cell repertoires in COVID-19. The assay was immunoSEQ multiplex PCR, and TCRdb's table has in-frame clones only and misses some. The sample has some 140,000 clones, 84% seen once. The sample taken for sequencing was peripheral blood. These receptors were collected from a woman of 80 years or more with acute or convalescent COVID-19.

The table lists this clone with a count of one. CDR3 protein: CASSYSTSGRGEQYF. In DNA form, the CDR3 reads TGTGCCAGCAGTTACTCGACTAGCGGGAGGGGGGAGCAGTACTTC. The V and J genes are TRBV6-5 and TRBJ2-7, with TRBD2 matching over 14 bases. Germline CDR1 reads MNHEY; CDR2 reads SVGAGI. V shed 0 bases, J shed 7 bases, and the junction held 2 bases outside the gene matches. The length of the CDR3 is 15 residues.

DNA of the CDR3: TGTGCCATCAGGATCCGGGACACCTATGGCTACACCTTC. This codes for CAIRIRDTYGYTF. This rearrangement joins TRBV10-3 to TRBJ1-2, with D possibly being TRBD1 (6 bases). V lost 6 bases and J 4 bases, leaving 12 bases between the germline ends. In germline, CDR1 is ENHRY, CDR2 SYGVKD. This CDR3 spans 13 amino acids.

This chain uses TRBV27 with TRBJ2-3; 12 nucleotides agree with TRBD2. Germline CDR1 is MNHEY and CDR2 is SMNVEV (reference sequence). The CDR3 sequence is 20 residues long. V shed 4 bases, J shed 0 bases, and the junction held 14 bases outside the gene matches. The CDR3 DNA reads TGTGCCAGCAGTTCGAACCAGGGACTAGCGGGCGTCACTAGCACAGATACGCAGTATTTT. Its protein product is CASSSNQGLAGVTSTDTQYF.

The chain uses TRBV27 and TRBJ2-7; D possibly corresponds to TRBD2 (6 bases). The V end was cut by 2 bases, the J end by 4 bases, with 12 bases between. Germline lookup yields CDR1 MNHEY and CDR2 SMNVEV (reference sequence). CDR3 length equals 14 residues. Here the CDR3 DNA reads TGTGCCAGCAGTTTAAGGCTAGCGAGTTACGAGCAGTACTTC. Protein: CASSLRLASYEQYF.

V gene TRBV12-3 or TRBV12-4 combines with J gene TRBJ2-7, with D hard to call. V lost 1 base and J lost 3, with 7 bases in between. This CDR3 is built from 13 residues. The CDR3 coding sequence is TGTGCCAGCAGTTTAGAACAGTTCTACGAGCAGTACTTC. It translates to CASSLEQFYEQYF.

The V gene is TRBV11-3, the J gene TRBJ2-1, with 8 bases fitting TRBD1. V shed 5 bases, J shed 5 bases, and the junction held 11 bases outside the gene matches. This CDR3 region has 16 residues. Germline V lookup: CDR1 SGHNT, CDR2 YENEEA. The CDR3 is CASSPGGIASDNEQFF. The CDR3 nucleotides are TGTGCCAGCAGCCCAGGGGGCATAGCGAGCGACAATGAGCAGTTCTTC.

This chain connects TRBV27 to TRBJ2-7; 9 positions match TRBD1. From germline, CDR1 is MNHEY and CDR2 SMNVEV (reference sequence). The CDR3 consists of 14 residues. J lost 2 bases, V lost 5 bases, and 4 bases had no gene match. The CDR3 DNA is TGTGCCAGCAGTCTAGGACAGGGGACCTACGAGCAGTACTTC. Its translation: CASSLGQGTYEQYF.

V usage is TRBV7-2 and J usage is TRBJ1-2, with TRBD1 as a possible D gene (5 bases). The V end lost 3 bases, the J end lost 7 bases, and 15 bases lay between the germline ends. Looked up from germline, CDR1 is SGHTA and CDR2 is FQGNSA. The CDR3 loop spans 14 amino acids. The CDR3 reads CASSFYYRQAGYTF. CDR3 in DNA: TGTGCCAGCAGCTTCTACTACAGGCAAGCTGGCTACACCTTC.

This chain connects TRBV3-1 (or the pseudogene TRBV3-2) to TRBJ1-2, with a weak D call TRBD1 (5 bases). The CDR3 loop spans 14 amino acids. Between the trimmed V and J ends, which lost 0 bases and 6 bases, there was a span of 11 bases. Per germline, CDR1 LGHDT and CDR2 YNNKEL (reference sequence). The CDR3 loop is CASSQESRQNGYTF. CDR3 nucleotide sequence: TGTGCCAGCAGCCAAGAATCGAGACAGAATGGCTACACCTTC.

This clone was picked up one time. The V and J genes are TRBV4-1 and TRBJ2-5, with 10 nucleotides matching TRBD1. CDR3 length equals 15 residues. The germline V gene has CDR1 MGHRA and CDR2 YSYEKL. The ends lost 2 bases at V and 5 bases at J; junction bases unmatched: 5. CDR3 region: CASSQLGQGTETQYF. The CDR3 nucleotides read TGCGCCAGCAGCCAATTGGGACAGGGGACGGAGACCCAGTACTTC.

The rearrangement joins TRBV4-2 to TRBJ2-5; 7 positions agree with TRBD2. The CDR3 runs to 15 residues. Germline trimming cut 5 bases from V and 1 base from J; bases unmatched to any gene: 7. Germline V gene sequence: CDR1 LGHNA, CDR2 YNFKEQ. The CDR3 here is CASSYQRDPQETQYF. CDR3 coding DNA: TGTGCCAGCAGCTACCAGCGGGACCCCCAAGAGACCCAGTACTTC.

This clone was seen a handful of times. The chain joins TRBV30 to TRBJ1-6; D is possibly TRBD1 (6 bases). The ends were cut back, 3 bases at V and 5 bases at J, with 8 bases in the middle. Germline V gene lookup returns CDR1 GTSNPN and CDR2 SVGIG (reference sequence). The CDR3 has 13 residues. CDR3 region: CAWSGTNNSPLHF. DNA of the CDR3: TGTGCCTGGAGCGGGACAAATAATTCACCCCTCCACTTT.

The chain is built from TRBV5-4 and TRBJ2-7; no firm D call. The germline CDR1 and CDR2 sequences are SGHNT and YYREEE (reference sequence). The CDR3 consists of 16 residues. V was pared by 0 bases and J by 0 bases, with 13 bases between. Here the CDR3 reads CASSLDRSDGSYEQYF. The CDR3 DNA reads as TGTGCCAGCAGCTTGGATCGGAGTGACGGCTCCTACGAGCAGTACTTC. The whole variable domain, remainder taken from reference TRBV5-4 and TRBJ2-7, is ETGVTQSPTHLIKTRGQQVTLRCSSQSGHNTVSWYQQALGQGPQFIFQYYREEENGRGNFPPRFSGLQFPNYSSELNVNALELDDSALYLCASSLDRSDGSYEQYFGPGTRLTVT.

This chain joins TRBV5-5 and TRBJ1-2; D perhaps matches TRBD1 (6 bases). V was pared by 1 base and J by 2 bases, with 9 bases between. This CDR3 contains 14 residues. Per the germline V gene, CDR1 is SGHKS and CDR2 is YYEKEE (reference sequence). In nucleotides, the CDR3 is TGTGCCAGCAGCTTGCAGGGGCTAAACTATGGCTACACCTTC. This translates into CASSLQGLNYGYTF.

The V and J genes are TRBV4-3 and TRBJ1-3; D is undetermined. V shed 1 base and J shed 1 base, with 5 bases lying between them. The CDR3 has 14 residues. Germline V lookup: CDR1 LGHNA, CDR2 YSLEER. The CDR3 protein is CASSQAPSGNTIYF. DNA of the CDR3: TGCGCCAGCAGCCAAGCCCCGTCTGGAAACACCATATATTTT.

The rearrangement joins TRBV15 to TRBJ1-2; D may be TRBD1 (5 bases). V was pared by 3 bases and J by 2 bases, with 10 bases between. CDR3 size: 14 residues. Germline V gene lookup returns CDR1 LNHNV and CDR2 YYDKDF (reference sequence). In nucleotides, the CDR3 is TGTGCCACCAGCAGGTCAGGGTGGAACTATGGCTACACCTTC. Translated, it gives CATSRSGWNYGYTF.

This sequence joins TRBV6-5 and TRBJ1-5, with D uncertain. V shed 8 bases and J shed 3 bases, with 2 bases lying between them. This CDR3 has 10 residues. The germline V gene encodes CDR1 MNHEY and CDR2 SVGAGI. The CDR3 is CASHNQPQHF. The CDR3 nucleotides are TGTGCCAGCCACAATCAGCCCCAGCATTTT.

V gene TRBV18 combines with J gene TRBJ2-1; 10 nucleotides match TRBD1. V gave up 0 bases and J gave up 5 bases; unmatched junction bases: 4. CDR3 length: 16 residues. In germline, CDR1 is KGHSH, CDR2 LQKENI. The CDR3 DNA reads TGTGCCAGCTCACCACCGACAGGGGGCGTCAACAATGAGCAGTTCTTC. Translation gives CASSPPTGGVNNEQFF.

This clone was seen more than once but under ten times. The chain has TRBV19 and TRBJ2-5, with 7 bases aligning to TRBD2. The CDR3 covers 13 residues. In germline, CDR1 is LNHDA, CDR2 SQIVND (reference sequence). V dropped 5 bases and J dropped 1; count of bases not matched to a gene: 1. This CDR3 reads CASSGLGQETQYF. The CDR3 region has the DNA TGTGCCAGTAGTGGACTAGGCCAAGAGACCCAGTACTTC.

The chain joins TRBV7-2 to TRBJ1-3, with D possibly matching TRBD1 (6 bases). Germline values: CDR1 SGHTA, CDR2 FQGNSA. V lost 4 bases, J lost 1 base, and 14 bases lay in between. The CDR3 length is 16 residues. The CDR3 loop reads CASSWGQGWSGNTIYF. CDR3 sequence (DNA): TGTGCCAGCAGCTGGGGGCAGGGGTGGTCTGGAAACACCATATATTTT.

This sequence joins TRBV30 and TRBJ2-2, with 8 bases that match TRBD2. After removal of 2 bases from V and 4 bases from J, the junction contained 3 bases not matched to a gene. Germline V gives CDR1 GTSNPN, CDR2 SVGIG (reference sequence). The CDR3 runs to 14 residues. CDR3 DNA: TGTGCCTGGAGTACCGGGGGGGCCACCGGGGAGCTGTTTTTT. It translates to CAWSTGGATGELFF.

The chain is built from TRBV5-6 and TRBJ1-2; D may be TRBD1 (6 bases). The CDR3 is 13 amino acids. Trimming shortened V by 3 bases and J by 3 bases, and 9 bases separated the two germline ends. Germline CDR1 is SGHDT and CDR2 is YYEEEE. CDR3 protein: CASSSGQHYGYTF. The CDR3 DNA sequence: TGTGCCAGCAGCTCAGGACAGCACTATGGCTACACCTTC. Variable domain in full (rest from reference TRBV5-6 and TRBJ1-2): DAGVTQSPTHLIKTRGQQVTLRCSPKSGHDTVSWYQQALGQGPQFIFQYYEEEERQRGNFPDRFSGHQFPNYSSELNVNALLLGDSALYLCASSSGQHYGYTFGSGTRLTVV.

The CDR3 DNA reads as TGTGCCAGCAGTAAGTCTCTGCAGGGGCGCCGGTGGGAGACCCAGTACTTC. Its translation: CASSKSLQGRRWETQYF. The V gene is TRBV6-2 or TRBV6-3, the J gene TRBJ2-5; perhaps TRBD1 as D (6 bases). Germline V gene lookup returns CDR1 MNHEY and CDR2 SVGEGT. The CDR3 is made up of 17 amino acids. Between the trimmed V and J ends, which lost 5 bases and 5 bases, there was a span of 24 bases.

The rearrangement uses TRBV19 and TRBJ1-5; perhaps TRBD1 as D (5 bases). Germline loops: CDR1 LNHDA, CDR2 SQIVND (reference sequence). V was clipped by 4 bases and J by 4 bases, with 11 bases between them. The CDR3 spans 14 residues. The DNA of the CDR3 is TGTGCCAGTAGTACCCGGACACCAAATCAGCCCCAGCATTTT. Its translation is CASSTRTPNQPQHF.

J is TRBJ1-2 and V is TRBV6-2 or TRBV6-3; TRBD1 matches 8 bases. The CDR3 extends over 14 amino acids. The V and J ends lost 0 bases and 8 bases, in that order; junction bases with no gene match: 5. CDR1 MNHEY and CDR2 SVGEGT come from the germline V gene. This CDR3 is CASSYSAGGYGYTF. The CDR3 region has the DNA TGTGCCAGCAGTTACTCTGCAGGGGGCTACGGCTACACCTTC.

The chain uses TRBV24-1 and TRBJ2-5; D is possibly TRBD1 (6 bases). This CDR3 region has 15 residues. Germline V lookup: CDR1 KGHDR, CDR2 SFDVKD. Trimming removed 4 bases at V and 1 base at J, with 12 bases between. The CDR3 protein is CATSEGTTGQETQYF. CDR3 sequence (DNA): TGTGCCACCAGTGAGGGGACGACAGGCCAAGAGACCCAGTACTTC.

This rearrangement joins TRBV9 to TRBJ1-6; D may be TRBD1 (5 bases). Trimming removed 0 bases from V and 12 bases from J, with 13 bases in between. This CDR3 has 14 amino acids. CDR1 and CDR2 from the germline V gene are SGDLS and YYNGEE. This CDR3 reads CASSVDGGRVPLHF. The CDR3 DNA reads as TGTGCCAGCAGCGTAGACGGGGGACGGGTACCCCTCCACTTT.

CDR3 nucleotides: TGTGCCAGTACATTGGACGACAGGGGAAACACCATATATTTT. It translates to CASTLDDRGNTIYF. V usage is TRBV19 and J usage is TRBJ1-3; a weak D match, TRBD1 (6 bases). The CDR3 totals 14 residues. V lost 7 bases to trimming and J lost 4 bases, with 14 bases between them. The germline V gene has CDR1 LNHDA and CDR2 SQIVND (reference sequence). The full variable domain, rest sourced from reference TRBV19 and TRBJ1-3, is DGGITQSPKYLFRKEGQNVTLSCEQNLNHDAMYWYRQDPGQGLRLIYYSQIVNDFQKGDIAEGYSVSREKKESFPLTVTSAQKNPTAFYLCASTLDDRGNTIYFGEGSWLTVV.